The rows below give T cell receptor beta chains drawn from one sample of a study of chemoradiotherapy in HPV16-positive cancers. Data came from immunoSEQ multiplex PCR; TCRdb stores just in-frame clones and leaves some out. The table lists approximately 28,000 clones, roughly nine tenths of them singletons. The sequenced sample was blood, obtained from a patient who underwent chemoradiotherapy. The receptor set was obtained from a human donor with HPV-associated anogenital cancer. Both conserved end residues are part of each CDR3. The order of the fields is V gene, J gene, D gene, clone size, CDR3 protein, CDR3 DNA. D genes are given only for firm matches. Size tells how often a clone was seen (once, few, many) or the class of an expanded clone, and some rows leave it out.

V: TRBV7-9; J: TRBJ2-4; D: TRBD2; size: NA; CDR3: CASSFGAGDANIQYF; DNA: TGTGCCAGCAGCTTCGGAGCGGGAGATGCAAACATTCAGTACTTC
V: TRBV29-1; J: TRBJ2-7; D: TRBD1; size: NA; CDR3: CSVDAGQGVEQYF; DNA: TGCAGCGTAGACGCGGGACAGGGGGTCGAGCAGTACTTC
V: TRBV7-9; J: TRBJ1-5; D: NA; size: NA; CDR3: CASSQDSTSGQPQHF; DNA: TGTGCCAGCAGTCAGGACAGCACCTCGGGTCAGCCCCAGCATTTT
V: TRBV5-6; J: TRBJ2-7; D: NA; size: NA; CDR3: CASRPREKYEQYF; DNA: TGTGCCAGCAGACCCCGGGAGAAATACGAGCAGTACTTC
V: TRBV6-5; J: TRBJ1-2; D: NA; size: NA; CDR3: CASSTRANYGYTF; DNA: TGTGCCAGCAGTACTAGGGCTAACTATGGCTACACCTTC
V: TRBV5-1; J: TRBJ2-3; D: TRBD2; size: NA; CDR3: CASSFGLAGVTDTQYF; DNA: TGCGCCAGCAGCTTTGGACTAGCGGGCGTCACAGATACGCAGTATTTT
V: TRBV29-1; J: TRBJ2-7; D: TRBD1; size: NA; CDR3: CSVVGDRIREQYF; DNA: TGCAGCGTTGTAGGGGACAGGATCCGCGAGCAGTACTTC
V: TRBV2; J: TRBJ2-7; D: NA; size: NA; CDR3: CASGRDTAYEQYF; DNA: TGTGCCAGCGGCCGGGACACGGCCTACGAGCAGTACTTC
V: TRBV4-1; J: TRBJ1-2; D: NA; size: NA; CDR3: CASSQDLVRPNYGYTF; DNA: TGCGCCAGCAGCCAAGATCTGGTCCGACCTAACTATGGCTACACCTTC
V: TRBV15; J: TRBJ2-6; D: NA; size: few; CDR3: CATSGDGANVLTF; DNA: TGTGCCACCAGCGGAGATGGGGCCAACGTCCTGACTTTC
V: TRBV6-6; J: TRBJ2-7; D: NA; size: once; CDR3: CASSQDTEHYEQYF; DNA: TGTGCCAGCAGCCAGGACACGGAACACTACGAGCAGTACTTC
V: TRBV7-9; J: TRBJ2-7; D: TRBD1; size: NA; CDR3: CASSVGQGLSYEQYF; DNA: TGTGCCAGCAGCGTAGGACAGGGCCTCTCCTACGAGCAGTACTTC
V: TRBV28; J: TRBJ1-1; D: NA; size: NA; CDR3: CASRAVFMNTEAFF; DNA: TGTGCCAGCAGGGCAGTTTTTATGAACACTGAAGCTTTCTTT